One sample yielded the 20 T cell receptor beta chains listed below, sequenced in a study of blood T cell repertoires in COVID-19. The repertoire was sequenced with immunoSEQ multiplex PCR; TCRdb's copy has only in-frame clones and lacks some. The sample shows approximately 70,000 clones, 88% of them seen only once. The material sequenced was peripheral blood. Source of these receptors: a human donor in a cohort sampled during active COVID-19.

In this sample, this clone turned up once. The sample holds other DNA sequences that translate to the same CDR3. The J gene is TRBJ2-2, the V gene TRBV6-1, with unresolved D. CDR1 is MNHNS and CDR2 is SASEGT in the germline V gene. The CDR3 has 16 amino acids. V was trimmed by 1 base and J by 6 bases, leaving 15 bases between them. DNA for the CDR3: TGTGCCAGCAGTGAAGTAGGAGTTAGCAGTGCCGGGGAGCTGTTTTTT. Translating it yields CASSEVGVSSAGELFF.

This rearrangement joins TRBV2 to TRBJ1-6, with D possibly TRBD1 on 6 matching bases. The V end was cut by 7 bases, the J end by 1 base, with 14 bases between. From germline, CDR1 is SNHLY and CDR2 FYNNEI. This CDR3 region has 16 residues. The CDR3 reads CASNIGGSSYNSPLHF. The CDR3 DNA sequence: TGTGCCAGCAATATTGGGGGCTCTTCCTATAATTCACCCCTCCACTTT.

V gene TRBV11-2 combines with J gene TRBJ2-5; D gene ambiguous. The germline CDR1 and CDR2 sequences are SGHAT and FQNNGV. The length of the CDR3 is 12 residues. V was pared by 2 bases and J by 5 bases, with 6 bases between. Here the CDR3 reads CASSLFRETQYF. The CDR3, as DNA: TGTGCCAGCAGCTTATTTCGGGAGACCCAGTACTTC.

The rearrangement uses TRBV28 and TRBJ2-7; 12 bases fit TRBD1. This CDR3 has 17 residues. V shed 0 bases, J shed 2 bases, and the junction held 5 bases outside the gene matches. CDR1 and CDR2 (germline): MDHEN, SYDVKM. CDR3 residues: CASSLWGQGAGPYEQYF. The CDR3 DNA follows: TGTGCCAGCAGTTTATGGGGACAGGGGGCGGGCCCCTACGAGCAGTACTTC.

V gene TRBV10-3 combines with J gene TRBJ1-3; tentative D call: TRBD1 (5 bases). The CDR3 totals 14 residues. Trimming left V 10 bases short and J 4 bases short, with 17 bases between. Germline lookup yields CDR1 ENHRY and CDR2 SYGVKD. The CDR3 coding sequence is TGTGCCACCCAAAGCGGGGCGTGGGGAAACACCATATATTTT. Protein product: CATQSGAWGNTIYF.

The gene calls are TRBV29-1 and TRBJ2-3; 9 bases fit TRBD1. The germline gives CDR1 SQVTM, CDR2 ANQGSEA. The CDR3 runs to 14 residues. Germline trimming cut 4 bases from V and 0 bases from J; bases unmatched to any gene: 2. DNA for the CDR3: TGCAGCGTTGGAGGGACAGGGAGCACAGATACGCAGTATTTT. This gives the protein CSVGGTGSTDTQYF.

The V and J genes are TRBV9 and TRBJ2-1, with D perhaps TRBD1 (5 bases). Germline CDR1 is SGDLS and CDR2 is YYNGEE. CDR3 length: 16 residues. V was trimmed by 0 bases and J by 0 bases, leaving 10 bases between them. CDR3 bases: TGTGCCAGCAGCGTAGAAGGGGCAAGCTCCTACAATGAGCAGTTCTTC. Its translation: CASSVEGASSYNEQFF. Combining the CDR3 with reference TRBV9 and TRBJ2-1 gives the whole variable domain DSGVTQTPKHLITATGQRVTLRCSPRSGDLSVYWYQQSLDQGLQFLIQYYNGEERAKGNILERFSAQQFPDLHSELNLSSLELGDSALYFCASSVEGASSYNEQFFGPGTRLTVL.

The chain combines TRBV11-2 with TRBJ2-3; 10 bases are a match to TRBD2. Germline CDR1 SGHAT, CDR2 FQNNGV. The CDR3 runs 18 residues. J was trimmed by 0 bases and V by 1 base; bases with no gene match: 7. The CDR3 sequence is CASSLGLAGDLSTDTQYF. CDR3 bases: TGTGCCAGCAGCTTAGGGCTAGCGGGGGACCTTAGCACAGATACGCAGTATTTT.

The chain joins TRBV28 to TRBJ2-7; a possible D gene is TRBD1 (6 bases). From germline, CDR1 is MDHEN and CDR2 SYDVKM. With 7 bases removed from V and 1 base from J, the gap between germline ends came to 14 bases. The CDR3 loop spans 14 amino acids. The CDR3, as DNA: TGTGCCAGCATTCTTCAAGACAGGTCCTACGAGCAGTACTTC. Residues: CASILQDRSYEQYF.

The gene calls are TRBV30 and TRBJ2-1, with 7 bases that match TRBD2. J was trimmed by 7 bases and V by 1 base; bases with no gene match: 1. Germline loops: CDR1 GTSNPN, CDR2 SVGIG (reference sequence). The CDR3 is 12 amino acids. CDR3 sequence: CAWSGSGNEQFF. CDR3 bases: TGTGCCTGGAGTGGTAGCGGGAATGAGCAGTTCTTC.

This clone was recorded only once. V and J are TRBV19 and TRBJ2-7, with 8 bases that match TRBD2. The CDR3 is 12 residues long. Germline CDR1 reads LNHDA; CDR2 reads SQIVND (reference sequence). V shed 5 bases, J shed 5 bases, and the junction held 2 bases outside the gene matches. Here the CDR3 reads CASSQREHEQYF. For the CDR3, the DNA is TGTGCCAGTAGTCAGCGGGAGCACGAGCAGTACTTC. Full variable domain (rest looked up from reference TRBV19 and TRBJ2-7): DGGITQSPKYLFRKEGQNVTLSCEQNLNHDAMYWYRQDPGQGLRLIYYSQIVNDFQKGDIAEGYSVSREKKESFPLTVTSAQKNPTAFYLCASSQREHEQYFGPGTRLTVT.

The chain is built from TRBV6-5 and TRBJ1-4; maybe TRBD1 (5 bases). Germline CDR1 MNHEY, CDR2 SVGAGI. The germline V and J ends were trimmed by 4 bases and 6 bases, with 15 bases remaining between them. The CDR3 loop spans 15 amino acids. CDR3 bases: TGTGCCAGCAGTTCTACAGGTGCCCCCGATGAAAAACTGTTTTTT. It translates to CASSSTGAPDEKLFF.

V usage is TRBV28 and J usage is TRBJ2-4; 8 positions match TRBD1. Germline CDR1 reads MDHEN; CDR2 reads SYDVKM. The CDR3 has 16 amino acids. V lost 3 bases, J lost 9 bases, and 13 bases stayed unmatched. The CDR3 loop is CASSFPGQGGLSIQYF. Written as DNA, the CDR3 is TGTGCCAGCAGTTTCCCCGGACAGGGAGGATTAAGCATTCAGTACTTC.

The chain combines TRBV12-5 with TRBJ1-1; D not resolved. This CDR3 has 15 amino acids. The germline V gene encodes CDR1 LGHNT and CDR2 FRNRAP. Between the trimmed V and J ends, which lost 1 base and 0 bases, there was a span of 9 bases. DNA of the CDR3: TGTGCTAGTGGTTTGGGGGCAGTCATGAACACTGAAGCTTTCTTT. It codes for CASGLGAVMNTEAFF.

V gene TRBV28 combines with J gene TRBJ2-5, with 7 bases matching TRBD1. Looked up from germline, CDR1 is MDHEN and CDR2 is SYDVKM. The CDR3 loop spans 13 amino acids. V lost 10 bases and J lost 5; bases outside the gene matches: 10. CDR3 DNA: TGTGCCACCCACAGGGGTACGTCTGAGACCCAGTACTTC. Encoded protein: CATHRGTSETQYF.

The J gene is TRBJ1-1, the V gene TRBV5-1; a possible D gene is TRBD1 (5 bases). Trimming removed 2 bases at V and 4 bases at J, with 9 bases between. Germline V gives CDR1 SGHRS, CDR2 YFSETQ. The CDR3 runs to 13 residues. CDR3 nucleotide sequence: TGCGCCAGCAGCTTTCAGGGCGGCACTGAAGCTTTCTTT. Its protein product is CASSFQGGTEAFF.

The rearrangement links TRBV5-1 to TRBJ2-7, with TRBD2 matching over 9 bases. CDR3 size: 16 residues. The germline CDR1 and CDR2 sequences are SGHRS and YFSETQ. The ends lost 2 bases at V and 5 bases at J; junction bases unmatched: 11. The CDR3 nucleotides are TGCGCCAGCAGCTTTAGCGGGAGCGCTTTGTCGAACGAGCAGTACTTC. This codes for CASSFSGSALSNEQYF.

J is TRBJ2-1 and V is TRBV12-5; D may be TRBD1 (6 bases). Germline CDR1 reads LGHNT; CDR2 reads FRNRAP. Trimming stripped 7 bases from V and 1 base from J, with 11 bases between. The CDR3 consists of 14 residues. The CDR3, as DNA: TGTGCTAGTGCCGTGGGACAATCCTACAATGAGCAGTTCTTC. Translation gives CASAVGQSYNEQFF.

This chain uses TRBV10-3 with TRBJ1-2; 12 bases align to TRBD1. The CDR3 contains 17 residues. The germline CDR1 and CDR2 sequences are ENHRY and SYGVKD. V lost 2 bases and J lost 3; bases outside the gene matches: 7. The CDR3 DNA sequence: TGTGCCATCAGTGAGAGGGGGACAGGGGGCGCGGACTATGGCTACACCTTC. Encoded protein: CAISERGTGGADYGYTF.

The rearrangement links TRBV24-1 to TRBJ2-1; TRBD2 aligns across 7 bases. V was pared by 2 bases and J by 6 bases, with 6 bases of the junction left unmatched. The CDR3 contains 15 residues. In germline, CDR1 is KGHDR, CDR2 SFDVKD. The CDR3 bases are TGTGCCACCAGTGATTCCGCAGGCGGGGGCAATGAGCAGTTCTTC. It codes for CATSDSAGGGNEQFF.